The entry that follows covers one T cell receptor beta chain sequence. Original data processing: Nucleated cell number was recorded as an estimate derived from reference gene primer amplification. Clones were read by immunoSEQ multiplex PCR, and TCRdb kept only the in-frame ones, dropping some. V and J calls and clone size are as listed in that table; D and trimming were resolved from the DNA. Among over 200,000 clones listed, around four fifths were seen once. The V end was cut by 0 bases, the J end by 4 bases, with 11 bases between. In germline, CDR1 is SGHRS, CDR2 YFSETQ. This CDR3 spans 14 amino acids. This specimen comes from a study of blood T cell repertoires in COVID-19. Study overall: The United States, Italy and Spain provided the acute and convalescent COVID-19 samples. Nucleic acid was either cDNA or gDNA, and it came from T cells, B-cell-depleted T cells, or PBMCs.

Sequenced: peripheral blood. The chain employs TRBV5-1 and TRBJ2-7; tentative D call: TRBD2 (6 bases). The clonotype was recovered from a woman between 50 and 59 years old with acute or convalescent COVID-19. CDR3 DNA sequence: TGCGCCAGCAGCTTGGCCGGGGAGGCGTACGAGCAGTACTTC. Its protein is CASSLAGEAYEQYF. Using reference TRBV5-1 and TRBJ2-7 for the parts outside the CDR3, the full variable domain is KAGVTQTPRYLIKTRGQQVTLSCSPISGHRSVSWYQQTPGQGLQFLFEYFSETQRNKGNFPGRFSGRQFSNSRSEMNVSTLELGDSALYLCASSLAGEAYEQYFGPGTRLTVT.